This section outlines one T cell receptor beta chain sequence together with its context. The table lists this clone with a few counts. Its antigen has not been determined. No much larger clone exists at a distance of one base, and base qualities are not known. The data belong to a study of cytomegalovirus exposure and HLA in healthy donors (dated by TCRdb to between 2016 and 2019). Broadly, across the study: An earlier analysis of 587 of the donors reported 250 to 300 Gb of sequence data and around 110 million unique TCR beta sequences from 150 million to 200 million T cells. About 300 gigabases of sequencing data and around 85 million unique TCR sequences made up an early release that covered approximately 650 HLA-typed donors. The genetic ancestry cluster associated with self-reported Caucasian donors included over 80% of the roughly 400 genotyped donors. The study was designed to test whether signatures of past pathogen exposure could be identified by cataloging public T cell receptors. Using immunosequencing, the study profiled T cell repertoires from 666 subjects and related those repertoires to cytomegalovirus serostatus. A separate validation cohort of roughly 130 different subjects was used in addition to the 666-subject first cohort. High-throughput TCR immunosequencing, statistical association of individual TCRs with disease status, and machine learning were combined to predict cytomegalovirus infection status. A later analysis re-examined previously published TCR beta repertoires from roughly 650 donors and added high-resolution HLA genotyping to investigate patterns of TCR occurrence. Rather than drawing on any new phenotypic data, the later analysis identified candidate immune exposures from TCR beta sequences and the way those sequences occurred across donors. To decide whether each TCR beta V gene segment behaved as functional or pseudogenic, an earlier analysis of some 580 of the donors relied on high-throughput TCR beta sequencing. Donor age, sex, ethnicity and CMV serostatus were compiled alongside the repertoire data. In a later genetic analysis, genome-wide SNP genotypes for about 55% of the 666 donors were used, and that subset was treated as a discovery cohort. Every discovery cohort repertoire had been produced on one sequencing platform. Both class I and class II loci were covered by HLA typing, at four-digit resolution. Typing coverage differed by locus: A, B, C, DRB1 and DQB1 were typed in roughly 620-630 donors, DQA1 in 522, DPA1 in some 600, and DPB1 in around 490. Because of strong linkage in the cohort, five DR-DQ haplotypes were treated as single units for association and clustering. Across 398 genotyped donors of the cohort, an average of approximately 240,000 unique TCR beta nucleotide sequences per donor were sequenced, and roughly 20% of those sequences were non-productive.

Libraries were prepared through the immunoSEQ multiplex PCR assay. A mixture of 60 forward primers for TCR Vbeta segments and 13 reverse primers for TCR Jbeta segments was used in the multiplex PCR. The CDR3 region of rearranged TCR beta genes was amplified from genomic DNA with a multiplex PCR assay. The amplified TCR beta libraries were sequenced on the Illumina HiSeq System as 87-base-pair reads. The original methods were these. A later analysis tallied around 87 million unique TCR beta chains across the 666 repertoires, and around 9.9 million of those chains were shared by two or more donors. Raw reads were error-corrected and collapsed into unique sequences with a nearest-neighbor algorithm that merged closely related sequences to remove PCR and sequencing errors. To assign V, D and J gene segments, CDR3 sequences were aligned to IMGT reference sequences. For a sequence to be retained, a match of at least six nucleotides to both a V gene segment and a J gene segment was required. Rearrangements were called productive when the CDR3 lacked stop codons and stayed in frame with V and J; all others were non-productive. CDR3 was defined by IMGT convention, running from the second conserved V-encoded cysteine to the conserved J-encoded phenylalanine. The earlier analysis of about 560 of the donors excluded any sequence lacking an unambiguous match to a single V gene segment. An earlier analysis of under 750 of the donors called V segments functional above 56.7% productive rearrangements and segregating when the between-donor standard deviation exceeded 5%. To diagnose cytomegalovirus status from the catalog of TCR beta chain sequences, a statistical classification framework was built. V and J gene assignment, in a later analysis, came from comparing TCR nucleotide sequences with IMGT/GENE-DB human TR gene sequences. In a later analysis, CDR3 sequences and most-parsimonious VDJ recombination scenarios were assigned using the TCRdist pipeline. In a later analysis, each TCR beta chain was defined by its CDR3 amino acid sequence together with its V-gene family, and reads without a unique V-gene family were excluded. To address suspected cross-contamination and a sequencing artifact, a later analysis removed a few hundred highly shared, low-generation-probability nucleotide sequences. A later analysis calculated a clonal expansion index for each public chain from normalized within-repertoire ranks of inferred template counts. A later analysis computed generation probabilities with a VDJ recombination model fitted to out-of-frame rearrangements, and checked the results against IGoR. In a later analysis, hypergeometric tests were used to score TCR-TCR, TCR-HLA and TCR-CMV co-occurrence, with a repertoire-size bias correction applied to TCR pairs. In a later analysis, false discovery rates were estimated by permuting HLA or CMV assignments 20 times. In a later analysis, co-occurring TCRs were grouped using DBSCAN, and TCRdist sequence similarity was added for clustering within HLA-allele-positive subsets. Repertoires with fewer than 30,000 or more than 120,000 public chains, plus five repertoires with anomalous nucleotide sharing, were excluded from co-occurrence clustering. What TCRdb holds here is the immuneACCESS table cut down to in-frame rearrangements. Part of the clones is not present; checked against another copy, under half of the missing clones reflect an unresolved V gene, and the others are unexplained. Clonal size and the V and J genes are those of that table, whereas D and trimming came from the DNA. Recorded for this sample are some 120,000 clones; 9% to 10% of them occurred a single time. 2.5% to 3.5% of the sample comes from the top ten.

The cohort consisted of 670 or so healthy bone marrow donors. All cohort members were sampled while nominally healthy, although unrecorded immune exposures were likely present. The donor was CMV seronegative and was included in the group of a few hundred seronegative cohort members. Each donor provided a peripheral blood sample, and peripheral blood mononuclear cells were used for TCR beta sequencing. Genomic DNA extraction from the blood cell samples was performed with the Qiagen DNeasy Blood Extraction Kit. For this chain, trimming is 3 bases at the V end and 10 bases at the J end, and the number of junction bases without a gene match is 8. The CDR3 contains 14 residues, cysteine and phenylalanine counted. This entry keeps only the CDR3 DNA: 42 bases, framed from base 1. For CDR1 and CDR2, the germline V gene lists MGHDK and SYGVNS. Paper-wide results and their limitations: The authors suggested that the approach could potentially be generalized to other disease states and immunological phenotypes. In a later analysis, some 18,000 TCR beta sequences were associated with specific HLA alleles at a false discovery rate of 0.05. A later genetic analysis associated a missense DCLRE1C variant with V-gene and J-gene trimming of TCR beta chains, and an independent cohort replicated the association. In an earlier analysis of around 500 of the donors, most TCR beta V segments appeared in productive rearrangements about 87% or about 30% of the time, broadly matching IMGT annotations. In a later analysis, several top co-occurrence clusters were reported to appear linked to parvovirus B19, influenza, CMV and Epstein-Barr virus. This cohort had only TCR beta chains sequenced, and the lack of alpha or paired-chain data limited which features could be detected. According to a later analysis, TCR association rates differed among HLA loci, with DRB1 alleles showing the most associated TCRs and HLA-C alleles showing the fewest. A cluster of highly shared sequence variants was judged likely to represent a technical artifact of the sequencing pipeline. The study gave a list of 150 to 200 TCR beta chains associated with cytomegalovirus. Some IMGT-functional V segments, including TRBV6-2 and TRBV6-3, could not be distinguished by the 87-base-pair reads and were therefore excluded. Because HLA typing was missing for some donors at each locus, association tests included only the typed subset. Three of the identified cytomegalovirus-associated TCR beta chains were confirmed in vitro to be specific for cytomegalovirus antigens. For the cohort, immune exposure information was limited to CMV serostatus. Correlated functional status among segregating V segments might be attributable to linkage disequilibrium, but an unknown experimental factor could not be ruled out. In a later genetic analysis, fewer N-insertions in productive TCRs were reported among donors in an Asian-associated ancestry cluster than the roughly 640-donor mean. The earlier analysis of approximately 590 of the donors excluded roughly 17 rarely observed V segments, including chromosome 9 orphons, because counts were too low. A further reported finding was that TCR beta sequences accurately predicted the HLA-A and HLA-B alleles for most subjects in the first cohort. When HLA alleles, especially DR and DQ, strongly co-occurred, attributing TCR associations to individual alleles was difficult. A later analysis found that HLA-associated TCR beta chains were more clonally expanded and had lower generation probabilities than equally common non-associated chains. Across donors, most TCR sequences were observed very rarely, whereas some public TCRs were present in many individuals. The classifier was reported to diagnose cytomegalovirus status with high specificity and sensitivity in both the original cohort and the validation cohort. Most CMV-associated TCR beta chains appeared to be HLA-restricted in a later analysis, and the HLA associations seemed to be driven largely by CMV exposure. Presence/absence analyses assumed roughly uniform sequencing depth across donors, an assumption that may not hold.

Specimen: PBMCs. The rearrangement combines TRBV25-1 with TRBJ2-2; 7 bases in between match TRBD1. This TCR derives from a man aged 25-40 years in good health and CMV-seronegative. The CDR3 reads CASSELAQGEELFF. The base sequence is TGTGCCAGCAGTGAGCTAGCCCAGGGGGAGGAGCTGTTTTTT.